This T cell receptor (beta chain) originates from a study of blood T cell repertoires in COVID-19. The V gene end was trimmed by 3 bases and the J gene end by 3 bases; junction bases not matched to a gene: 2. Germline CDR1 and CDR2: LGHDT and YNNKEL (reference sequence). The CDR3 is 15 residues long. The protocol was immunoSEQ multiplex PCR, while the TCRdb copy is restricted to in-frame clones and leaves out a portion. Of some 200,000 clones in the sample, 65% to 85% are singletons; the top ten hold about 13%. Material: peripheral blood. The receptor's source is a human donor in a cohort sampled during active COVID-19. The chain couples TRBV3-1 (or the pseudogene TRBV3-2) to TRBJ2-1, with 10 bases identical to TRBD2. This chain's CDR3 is CASSQGTSDYNEQFF. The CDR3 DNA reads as TGTGCCAGCAGCCAGGGGACTAGCGACTACAATGAGCAGTTCTTC.